Presented here are 15 T cell receptor beta chains from one specimen sequenced in a study of beta chain features in type 1 diabetes. cDNA synthesis used the whole RNA isolate, giving expressed TCRB sequences. Profiled with immunoSEQ multiplex PCR; TCRdb holds only in-frame clones, not every one. Here the sample spans 300,000 to 450,000 clones, about 18% being singletons. The sequenced sample was naive CD4+ T cells from blood. Receptor source: a woman between 18 and 29 years old in good health.

This clone came up a few times. V and J are TRBV9 and TRBJ1-6, with D perhaps TRBD1 (5 bases). Between the trimmed V and J ends, which lost 0 bases and 7 bases, there was a span of 8 bases. CDR1 and CDR2 (germline): SGDLS, YYNGEE. The CDR3 covers 14 residues. CDR3 amino acids: CASSVDGGNSPLHF. The CDR3 bases are TGTGCCAGCAGCGTAGACGGGGGAAATTCACCCCTCCACTTT.

The chain employs TRBV9 and TRBJ2-2; 12 bases match TRBD1. Germline CDR1 reads SGDLS; CDR2 reads YYNGEE. V trimming: 0 bases; J trimming: 5 bases; junction bases outside the gene matches: 5. The CDR3 totals 17 residues. The CDR3 loop is CASSVGGQGARTGELFF. As DNA, the CDR3 is TGTGCCAGCAGCGTAGGGGGACAGGGGGCTCGGACCGGGGAGCTGTTTTTT.

V gene TRBV30 combines with J gene TRBJ2-3, with D hard to call. Between the trimmed V and J ends, which lost 0 bases and 6 bases, there was a span of 7 bases. The CDR3 spans 12 residues. The germline gives CDR1 GTSNPN, CDR2 SVGIG (reference sequence). DNA of the CDR3: TGTGCCTGGAGTGTACGGGTCGATACGCAGTATTTT. This gives the protein CAWSVRVDTQYF.

A few counts support this clone. The chain joins TRBV30 to TRBJ2-1; 10 bases agree with TRBD1. Germline V lookup: CDR1 GTSNPN, CDR2 SVGIG (reference sequence). The CDR3 extends over 15 amino acids. V dropped 1 base and J dropped 3; count of bases not matched to a gene: 3. CDR3 region: CAWSAGQGGYNEQFF. CDR3 nucleotide sequence: TGTGCCTGGAGTGCAGGACAGGGGGGCTACAATGAGCAGTTCTTC.

The chain is built from TRBV7-2 and TRBJ1-1; D call uncertain. Germline V gene sequence: CDR1 SGHTA, CDR2 FQGNSA. V was trimmed by 4 bases and J by 0 bases, leaving 9 bases between them. The CDR3 covers 14 residues. CDR3 in DNA: TGTGCCAGCAGCTCCTCCTCTTTGAACACTGAAGCTTTCTTT. Its translation: CASSSSSLNTEAFF.

J is TRBJ2-3 and V is TRBV30, with D possibly matching TRBD2 (5 bases). V was clipped by 4 bases and J by 2 bases, with 19 bases between them. CDR1 and CDR2 (germline): GTSNPN, SVGIG (reference sequence). This CDR3 comprises 16 residues. The DNA for the CDR3 is TGTGCCTGGAAGGCCTCCGCCAGAGCGGTCACAGATACGCAGTATTTT. It encodes CAWKASARAVTDTQYF. Full variable domain (outside the CDR3, taken from reference TRBV30 and TRBJ2-3): SQTIHQWPATLVQPVGSPLSLECTVEGTSNPNLYWYRQAAGRGLQLLFYSVGIGQISSEVPQNLSASRPQDRQFILSSKKLLLSDSGFYLCAWKASARAVTDTQYFGPGTRLTVL.

This clone came up a few times. The CDR3 loop reads CASSLRAGGPDYEQYF. The CDR3 coding sequence is TGTGCCAGCAGCTTAAGGGCGGGAGGGCCAGACTACGAGCAGTACTTC. The genes are TRBV7-2 and TRBJ2-7; 9 positions match TRBD2. Germline values: CDR1 SGHTA, CDR2 FQGNSA. The CDR3 has 16 amino acids. J lost 3 bases, V lost 2 bases, and 8 bases had no gene match. Filled out from reference TRBV7-2 and TRBJ2-7, the complete variable domain reads GAGVSQSPSNKVTEKGKDVELRCDPISGHTALYWYRQSLGQGLEFLIYFQGNSAPDKSGLPSDRFSAERTGGSVSTLTIQRTQQEDSAVYLCASSLRAGGPDYEQYFGPGTRLTVT.

This clone was detected a few times. The genes are TRBV30 and TRBJ2-3; D may be TRBD2 (6 bases). Trimming removed 0 bases from V and 9 bases from J, with 10 bases in between. This CDR3 is built from 12 residues. Germline assignment: CDR1 GTSNPN and CDR2 SVGIG (reference sequence). The CDR3 DNA is TGTGCCTGGAGTGTGTTGGAGGGAACGCAGTATTTT. It encodes CAWSVLEGTQYF.

The chain is built from TRBV7-2 and TRBJ1-4; D is unresolved. V was cut by 3 bases and J by 5 bases, with 10 bases left in between. There are 14 residues in the CDR3. Germline assignment: CDR1 SGHTA and CDR2 FQGNSA. The CDR3 nucleotides are TGTGCCAGCAGCTTTTCATCGGGGAATGAAAAACTGTTTTTT. Its protein product is CASSFSSGNEKLFF.

This clone was seen a few times. CDR3 coding DNA: TGTGCCAGCAGCCAAGTTCGGGGTACGCAGTATTTT. Translation gives CASSQVRGTQYF. The gene calls are TRBV14 and TRBJ2-3, with a weak D call TRBD2 (5 bases). The CDR3 consists of 12 residues. Germline assignment: CDR1 SGHDN and CDR2 FVKESK. Between the trimmed V and J ends, which lost 1 base and 8 bases, there was a span of 7 bases. Combining the CDR3 with reference TRBV14 and TRBJ2-3 gives the whole variable domain EAGVTQFPSHSVIEKGQTVTLRCDPISGHDNLYWYRRVMGKEIKFLLHFVKESKQDESGMPNNRFLAERTGGTYSTLKVQPAELEDSGVYFCASSQVRGTQYFGPGTRLTVL.

This chain joins TRBV7-9 and TRBJ2-1, with 10 bases identical to TRBD2. The germline gives CDR1 SEHNR, CDR2 FQNEAQ (reference sequence). The trim removed 5 bases at V and 2 bases at J, leaving 3 bases unmatched. The CDR3 consists of 15 residues. In DNA, the CDR3 is TGTGCCAGCAGCGAAACTAGCGGGGCCTACAATGAGCAGTTCTTC. Amino acid sequence: CASSETSGAYNEQFF.

As to this clone: Distinct nucleotide sequences in the sample also encode this CDR3. The chain recombines TRBV29-1 with TRBJ1-1; TRBD1 might be the D (5 bases). Per germline, CDR1 SQVTM and CDR2 ANQGSEA. This CDR3 is 11 amino acids long. V was cut by 7 bases and J by 2 bases, with 8 bases left in between. The CDR3: CSGGQNTEAFF. The CDR3 DNA follows: TGCAGCGGCGGACAAAACACTGAAGCTTTCTTT.

This clone was counted between two and nine times. The V call is TRBV6-5, the J call TRBJ2-7; D may be TRBD2 (5 bases). The CDR3 is 15 amino acids. Deletions cut 4 bases from V and 0 bases from J, with 13 bases between. Looked up from germline, CDR1 is MNHEY and CDR2 is SVGAGI. The CDR3 DNA reads TGTGCCAGCAGTTCCTGGACTGGCTACTCCTACGAGCAGTACTTC. Translating gives CASSSWTGYSYEQYF.

This clone appeared a few times. This sequence joins TRBV6-1 and TRBJ1-2, with D perhaps matching TRBD1 (6 bases). CDR3 size: 14 residues. Trimming left V 8 bases short and J 0 bases short, with 13 bases between. CDR1 and CDR2 from the germline V gene are MNHNS and SASEGT. Here the CDR3 reads CASRRDTANYGYTF. CDR3 DNA: TGTGCCAGCCGCAGGGACACAGCTAACTATGGCTACACCTTC.

As to this clone: This same CDR3 is encoded by further DNA sequences in the sample. The gene calls are TRBV2 and TRBJ1-2; 7 bases are shared with TRBD1. Germline V CDR1 and CDR2: SNHLY, FYNNEI. V lost 4 bases, J lost 3 bases, and 2 bases stayed unmatched. The CDR3 is made up of 13 amino acids. The CDR3 coding sequence is TGTGCCAGCAGTGCCGGGACAGACTATGGCTACACCTTC. Its translation is CASSAGTDYGYTF. The whole variable domain, filled in from reference TRBV2 and TRBJ1-2, reads EPEVTQTPSHQVTQMGQEVILRCVPISNHLYFYWYRQILGQKVEFLVSFYNNEISEKSEIFDDQFSVERPDGSNFTLKIRSTKLEDSAMYFCASSAGTDYGYTFGSGTRLTVV.